Following are 22 T cell receptor beta chains from one sample sequenced in a study of identical twins. TCRdb used MiXCR to reprocess the 5' RACE reads, holding one entry per CDR3 protein. The data hold around 490,000 distinct CDR3 sequences, with roughly 13% observed a single time. This same sample was also part of a study on yellow fever vaccine responses in identical twins.

Sequencing used CD4+ T cells sorted from blood. The receptors here all came from a woman younger than 30 in good health.

The chain links TRBV28 to TRBJ2-3; weak D call: TRBD1 (5 bases). In germline, CDR1 is MDHEN, CDR2 SYDVKM. The CDR3 loop spans 15 amino acids. Trimming took 6 bases from V and 5 from J, leaving 18 bases between them. In DNA form, the CDR3 reads TGTGCCAGCAGAGCGAGTGGGGCAAGAATAGATACGCAGTATTTT. As protein: CASRASGARIDTQYF. The entire variable domain, with the rest obtained from reference TRBV28 and TRBJ2-3, is as follows: DVKVTQSSRYLVKRTGEKVFLECVQDMDHENMFWYRQDPGLGLRLIYFSYDVKMKEKGDIPEGYSVSREKKERFSLILESASTNQTSMYLCASRASGARIDTQYFGPGTRLTVL.

This clonotype came up a few times. The CDR3 sequence is CASSVVTGVNTGELFF. Here the CDR3 DNA reads TGTGCCAGCAGCGTAGTAACGGGAGTTAACACCGGGGAGCTGTTTTTT. The chain uses TRBV9 and TRBJ2-2, with D possibly being TRBD2 (6 bases). V lost 0 bases and J lost 2, with 11 bases in between. Looked up from germline, CDR1 is SGDLS and CDR2 is YYNGEE. The CDR3 is 16 amino acids.

This clonotype was detected only a few times. The CDR3: CASSEQGSEETQYF. CDR3 coding DNA: TGTGCCAGCAGTGAACAGGGTAGTGAAGAGACCCAGTACTTC. J is TRBJ2-5 and V is TRBV25-1; TRBD1 is a possible D gene (5 bases). There are 14 residues in the CDR3. Germline V CDR1 and CDR2: MGHDK, SYGVNS. The V gene lost 2 bases and the J gene lost 3 bases, with 10 bases spanning the gap.

This clonotype was counted only a few times. The chain links TRBV6-5 to TRBJ2-2; 7 bases are a match to TRBD1. Looked up from germline, CDR1 is MNHEY and CDR2 is SVGAGI. Trimming removed 4 bases from V and 6 bases from J; junction bases left unmatched: 11. The CDR3 covers 16 residues. In nucleotides, the CDR3 is TGTGCCAGCAGTTTAGAACAGGGGTGGTTCCCCGGGGAGCTGTTTTTT. Translating it yields CASSLEQGWFPGELFF.

The genes are TRBV15 and TRBJ2-3; weak D call: TRBD1 (6 bases). Trimming took off 3 bases at V and 1 base at J, with 11 bases between the two ends. Per germline, CDR1 LNHNV and CDR2 YYDKDF (reference sequence). The CDR3 totals 15 residues. DNA for the CDR3: TGTGCCACCAGCAGGGGACAAACAGGCACAGATACGCAGTATTTT. As protein: CATSRGQTGTDTQYF.

This clonotype was seen a handful of times. This chain links TRBV29-1 with TRBJ2-1; TRBD1 is a possible D gene (5 bases). V lost 7 bases and J lost 4, with 14 bases in between. CDR1 and CDR2 (germline): SQVTM, ANQGSEA. This CDR3 comprises 13 residues. CDR3 amino acids: CSGRQSQYNEQFF. The CDR3 nucleotides read TGCAGCGGACGACAGAGCCAATACAATGAGCAGTTCTTC.

In its sample, this clonotype was seen a few times. V and J are TRBV18 and TRBJ2-1, with TRBD2 matching over 10 bases. Germline V gives CDR1 KGHSH, CDR2 LQKENI. The trim removed 0 bases at V and 6 bases at J, leaving 5 bases unmatched. This CDR3 is 16 amino acids long. DNA for the CDR3: TGTGCCAGCTCACCACCGGGACTAGCGTTCGGCAATGAGCAGTTCTTC. This gives the protein CASSPPGLAFGNEQFF.

This clonotype was seen a handful of times. The chain joins TRBV7-8 to TRBJ1-2; D is perhaps TRBD1 (5 bases). Trimming removed 0 bases at V and 7 bases at J, with 12 bases between. Germline V lookup: CDR1 SGHVS, CDR2 FQNEAQ. This CDR3 has 14 amino acids. The CDR3 DNA sequence: TGTGCCAGCAGCTTAGCGCGGGGGATGGGTGGCTACACCTTC. It codes for CASSLARGMGGYTF.

The chain carries TRBV7-9 and TRBJ2-5; 7 bases align to TRBD2. This CDR3 contains 15 residues. The germline gives CDR1 SEHNR, CDR2 FQNEAQ (reference sequence). V shed 4 bases, J shed 5 bases, and the junction held 10 bases outside the gene matches. CDR3 nucleotides: TGTGCCAGCAGCTCTTCCGGGACTATTACGGAGACCCAGTACTTC. The encoded protein is CASSSSGTITETQYF.

In this sample, this clonotype turned up many times. The rearrangement links TRBV6-1 to TRBJ2-1, with D uncertain. CDR1 and CDR2 (germline): MNHNS, SASEGT. The CDR3 runs 11 residues. Trimming cost V 6 bases and J 10 bases, with 10 bases left between them. In nucleotides, the CDR3 is TGTGCCAGCAGGAAAGAAGTCGAGCAGTTCTTC. Its translation: CASRKEVEQFF.

The gene calls are TRBV6-1 and TRBJ2-2; 10 bases map to TRBD2. The CDR3 is made up of 16 amino acids. Germline lookup yields CDR1 MNHNS and CDR2 SASEGT. V lost 6 bases, J lost 1 base, and 5 bases stayed unmatched. The CDR3: CASRTVAGGNTGELFF. CDR3 sequence (DNA): TGTGCCAGCAGGACCGTAGCGGGGGGGAACACCGGGGAGCTGTTTTTT.

This clonotype has just one count. The chain joins TRBV19 to TRBJ2-1; TRBD2 matches at 12 bases. The CDR3 totals 18 residues. With 9 bases clipped from V and 2 bases from J, the junction kept 14 bases outside the gene matches. CDR1 and CDR2 (germline): LNHDA, SQIVND (reference sequence). The CDR3 coding sequence is TGTGCCAGCAACAAGCGACTAGCGGGAGATGGGACCTACAATGAGCAGTTCTTC. Protein product: CASNKRLAGDGTYNEQFF.

This CDR3 is CATSPGLYNEQFF. Written as DNA, the CDR3 is TGTGCCACCAGCCCTGGACTCTACAATGAGCAGTTCTTC. V is TRBV15 and J is TRBJ2-1; possibly TRBD2 for D (5 bases). The CDR3 totals 13 residues. V was cut by 5 bases and J by 3 bases, with 8 bases left in between. Germline V gives CDR1 LNHNV, CDR2 YYDKDF (reference sequence). Complete variable domain (other parts from reference TRBV15 and TRBJ2-1): DAMVIQNPRYQVTQFGKPVTLSCSQTLNHNVMYWYQQKSSQAPKLLFHYYDKDFNNEADTPDNFQSRRPNTSFCFLDIRSPGLGDTAMYLCATSPGLYNEQFFGPGTRLTVL.

This clonotype has only a few counts. This chain links TRBV6-1 with TRBJ2-4; D is possibly TRBD1 or TRBD2 (6 bases each). The germline V and J ends were trimmed by 5 bases and 6 bases, with 17 bases remaining between them. This CDR3 has 15 amino acids. Germline loops: CDR1 MNHNS, CDR2 SASEGT. Here the CDR3 reads CASSRTGATGNIQYF. In nucleotides, the CDR3 is TGTGCCAGCAGTAGGACGGGGGCGACGGGAAACATTCAGTACTTC.

The J gene is TRBJ2-4, the V gene TRBV20-1; D remains ambiguous. Germline V gene lookup returns CDR1 DFQATT and CDR2 SNEGSKA (reference sequence). V dropped 0 bases and J dropped 1 base, with 19 bases sitting between them. The CDR3 has 18 amino acids. The CDR3 nucleotides read TGCAGTGCTAGAGATCTTGGGCAATTATACGGGGCCAAAAACATTCAGTACTTC. This sequence encodes CSARDLGQLYGAKNIQYF.

This clonotype was detected a few times. Written as DNA, the CDR3 is TGTGCCAGCAGGCCCGACAGCTACAATGAGCAGTTCTTC. Amino acid sequence: CASRPDSYNEQFF. The chain has TRBV7-2 and TRBJ2-1; possibly TRBD1 for D (5 bases). Germline loops: CDR1 SGHTA, CDR2 FQGNSA. This CDR3 is built from 13 residues. V was shortened by 6 bases and J by 3 bases, with 9 bases between the two germline ends.

This clonotype was seen only a few times. The chain recombines TRBV28 with TRBJ2-3; maybe TRBD1 (5 bases). Trimming removed 7 bases at V and 2 bases at J, with 10 bases between. This CDR3 is built from 13 residues. Germline-derived CDR1 and CDR2 are MDHEN and SYDVKM. The CDR3 is CASTGGHTDTQYF. CDR3 DNA: TGTGCCAGCACAGGCGGACACACAGATACGCAGTATTTT.

This chain joins TRBV11-1 and TRBJ2-1, with 12 positions matching TRBD2. Germline V gene sequence: CDR1 SGHAT, CDR2 FQDESV (reference sequence). The junction had 14 bases not matched to a gene; V was cut back by 5 bases and J by 3 bases. The CDR3 consists of 19 residues. CDR3 protein: CASSPPSLAGGPFYNEQFF. The CDR3 DNA is TGTGCCAGCAGCCCCCCTAGCCTAGCGGGAGGGCCCTTCTACAATGAGCAGTTCTTC.

This clonotype was found a few times. The chain carries TRBV20-1 and TRBJ2-1; D remains unclear. The CDR3 extends over 13 amino acids. Germline assignment: CDR1 DFQATT and CDR2 SNEGSKA (reference sequence). Between the trimmed V and J ends, which lost 6 bases and 5 bases, there was a span of 14 bases. For the CDR3, the DNA is TGCAGTGCCCTCCGAACTACGAACAATGAGCAGTTCTTC. It specifies CSALRTTNNEQFF.

This clonotype showed up just a few times. The chain links TRBV3-1 to TRBJ1-1; D ambiguous. The germline V and J ends were trimmed by 7 bases and 5 bases, with 14 bases remaining between them. The CDR3 consists of 13 residues. Per germline, CDR1 LGHDT and CDR2 YNNKEL (reference sequence). The CDR3: CASKRSSSTEAFF. DNA for the CDR3: TGTGCCAGCAAGAGGAGTTCTAGTACTGAAGCTTTCTTT.

This rearrangement joins TRBV6-2 or TRBV6-3 to TRBJ2-7; D is unclear. The CDR3 has 14 residues. Germline V gene lookup returns CDR1 MNHEY and CDR2 SVGEGT. V shed 5 bases and J shed 5 bases, with 16 bases lying between them. CDR3 nucleotide sequence: TGTGCCAGCAGTCGACGCAACCTTCAGGACGAGCAGTACTTC. It translates to CASSRRNLQDEQYF.

This sequence joins TRBV6-2 or TRBV6-3 and TRBJ2-1; D is perhaps TRBD1 (6 bases). V gave up 7 bases and J gave up 0 bases, with 13 bases separating them. This CDR3 comprises 15 residues. From germline, CDR1 is MNHEY and CDR2 SVGEGT. The CDR3 DNA sequence: TGTGCCAGCAAGAGCAGGGGAAGCTCCTACAATGAGCAGTTCTTC. Its protein is CASKSRGSSYNEQFF.